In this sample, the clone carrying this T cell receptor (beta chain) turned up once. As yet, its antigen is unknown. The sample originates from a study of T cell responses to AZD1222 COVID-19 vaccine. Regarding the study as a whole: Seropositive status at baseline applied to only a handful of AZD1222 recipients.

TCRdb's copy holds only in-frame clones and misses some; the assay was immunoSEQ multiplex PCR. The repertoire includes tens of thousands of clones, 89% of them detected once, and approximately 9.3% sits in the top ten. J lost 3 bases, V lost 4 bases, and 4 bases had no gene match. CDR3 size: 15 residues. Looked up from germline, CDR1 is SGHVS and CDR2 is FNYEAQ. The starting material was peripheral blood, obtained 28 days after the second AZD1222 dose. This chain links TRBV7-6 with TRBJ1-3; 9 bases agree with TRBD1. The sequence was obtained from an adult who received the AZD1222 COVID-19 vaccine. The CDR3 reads CASSSTGGGGNTIYF. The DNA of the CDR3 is TGTGCCAGCAGCTCAACAGGGGGCGGTGGAAACACCATATATTTT.